A selection of T cell receptor beta chains follows, all from one sample in a study of monozygotic twins with cystic fibrosis. Assay: immunoSEQ multiplex PCR; the TCRdb copy retains only in-frame clones and omits some. The table has 25,000 to 30,000 clones, approximately 80% seen once. Sequencing was performed on blood. These receptors were obtained from a girl between 2 and 10 years old with cystic fibrosis. CDR3s include the opening cysteine and the closing phenylalanine or tryptophan. The order of the fields is D gene, clone size, J gene, V gene, CDR3 protein, CDR3 DNA. A D gene is named only where the DNA matches it firmly. Size values are once, few and many counts, or a class for expanded clones, and some rows have none.

d_call: TRBD2
clone_size: NA
j_call: TRBJ2-7
v_call: TRBV5-1
cdr3_aa: CASSELAGASYEQYF
cdr3_nt: TGCGCCAGCAGCGAACTAGCGGGTGCCTCCTACGAGCAGTACTTC

d_call: TRBD2
clone_size: NA
j_call: TRBJ2-3
v_call: TRBV27
cdr3_aa: CAPRTSGATDTQYF
cdr3_nt: TGTGCCCCCCGGACTAGCGGGGCCACAGATACGCAGTATTTT

d_call: NA
clone_size: NA
j_call: TRBJ2-1
v_call: TRBV7-9
cdr3_aa: CASSLRQNEQFF
cdr3_nt: TGTGCCAGCAGCTTAAGACAGAATGAGCAGTTCTTC

d_call: TRBD1
clone_size: NA
j_call: TRBJ2-7
v_call: TRBV2
cdr3_aa: CASSAGTGPYEQYF
cdr3_nt: TGTGCCAGCAGCGCCGGGACAGGGCCCTACGAGCAGTACTTC

d_call: NA
clone_size: NA
j_call: TRBJ2-5
v_call: TRBV19
cdr3_aa: CASSIRVFPQETQYF
cdr3_nt: TGTGCCAGTAGTATCAGAGTTTTCCCCCAAGAGACCCAGTACTTC

d_call: NA
clone_size: NA
j_call: TRBJ1-6
v_call: TRBV6-5
cdr3_aa: CASSYREAYNSPLHF
cdr3_nt: TGTGCCAGCAGTTATAGGGAAGCCTATAATTCACCCCTCCACTTT

d_call: NA
clone_size: NA
j_call: TRBJ2-2
v_call: TRBV9
cdr3_aa: CASSADRYTGELFF
cdr3_nt: TGTGCCAGCAGCGCCGACAGATACACCGGGGAGCTGTTTTTT

d_call: NA
clone_size: few
j_call: TRBJ1-1
v_call: TRBV6-5
cdr3_aa: CASSYREADTEAFF
cdr3_nt: TGTGCCAGCAGTTACAGGGAGGCTGACACTGAAGCTTTCTTT

d_call: NA
clone_size: NA
j_call: TRBJ2-1
v_call: TRBV28
cdr3_aa: CASSLLASYNEQFF
cdr3_nt: TGTGCCAGCAGTTTATTGGCCAGCTACAATGAGCAGTTCTTC

d_call: TRBD1
clone_size: NA
j_call: TRBJ2-7
v_call: TRBV30
cdr3_aa: CAWSVFRDRNSYEQYF
cdr3_nt: TGTGCCTGGAGTGTTTTCAGGGACAGGAATTCCTACGAGCAGTACTTC

d_call: NA
clone_size: NA
j_call: TRBJ1-1
v_call: TRBV10-3
cdr3_aa: CAIGGWNTEAFF
cdr3_nt: TGTGCCATCGGTGGATGGAACACTGAAGCTTTCTTT

d_call: NA
clone_size: once
j_call: TRBJ2-1
v_call: TRBV18
cdr3_aa: CASSPRSGTTYNEQFF
cdr3_nt: TGTGCCAGCTCACCACGATCCGGGACCACTTACAATGAGCAGTTCTTC

d_call: NA
clone_size: NA
j_call: TRBJ2-4
v_call: TRBV7-2
cdr3_aa: CASSLGVDASQYF
cdr3_nt: TGTGCCAGCAGCTTAGGGGTGGATGCCTCGCAGTACTTC

d_call: NA
clone_size: NA
j_call: TRBJ2-5
v_call: TRBV7-9
cdr3_aa: CASSLFGSQETQYF
cdr3_nt: TGTGCCAGCAGCTTATTTGGCAGCCAAGAGACCCAGTACTTC

d_call: NA
clone_size: NA
j_call: TRBJ2-6
v_call: TRBV6-1
cdr3_aa: CASSEKGSGANVLTF
cdr3_nt: TGTGCCAGCAGTGAAAAGGGATCTGGGGCCAACGTCCTGACTTTC

d_call: TRBD1
clone_size: NA
j_call: TRBJ2-3
v_call: TRBV25-1
cdr3_aa: CASSERHDRGFLNTQYF
cdr3_nt: TGTGCCAGCAGTGAGAGGCACGACAGGGGTTTCCTTAATACGCAGTATTTT

d_call: NA
clone_size: NA
j_call: TRBJ2-6
v_call: TRBV25-1
cdr3_aa: CASSEYFLSGANVLTF
cdr3_nt: TGTGCCAGCAGTGAATACTTCCTCTCTGGGGCCAACGTCCTGACTTTC

d_call: NA
clone_size: once
j_call: TRBJ1-2
v_call: TRBV5-1
cdr3_aa: CASSAAFGGYTF
cdr3_nt: TGCGCCAGCAGTGCTGCCTTCGGGGGCTACACCTTC

d_call: NA
clone_size: NA
j_call: TRBJ2-3
v_call: TRBV19
cdr3_aa: CASSIGPPGNTDTQYF
cdr3_nt: TGTGCCAGTAGTATAGGGCCTCCAGGGAACACAGATACGCAGTATTTT

d_call: TRBD1
clone_size: NA
j_call: TRBJ1-6
v_call: TRBV19
cdr3_aa: CASESRTGRGSPLHF
cdr3_nt: TGTGCCAGCGAATCAAGGACAGGTCGGGGCTCACCCCTCCACTTT

d_call: NA
clone_size: NA
j_call: TRBJ1-1
v_call: TRBV30
cdr3_aa: CAWSVSSVNPEAFF
cdr3_nt: TGTGCCTGGAGTGTATCCAGTGTAAATCCTGAAGCTTTCTTT

d_call: NA
clone_size: few
j_call: TRBJ1-6
v_call: TRBV10-3
cdr3_aa: CAISDSLNSPLHF
cdr3_nt: TGTGCCATCAGTGATAGTCTGAATTCACCCCTCCACTTT

d_call: NA
clone_size: NA
j_call: TRBJ1-2
v_call: TRBV4-1
cdr3_aa: CASSQSASLGGYTF
cdr3_nt: TGCGCCAGCAGCCAGTCCGCCAGCTTGGGCGGCTACACCTTC

d_call: NA
clone_size: NA
j_call: TRBJ2-1
v_call: TRBV29-1
cdr3_aa: CSVERGGTRNEQFF
cdr3_nt: TGCAGCGTTGAACGGGGAGGAACGCGCAATGAGCAGTTCTTC

d_call: NA
clone_size: once
j_call: TRBJ1-6
v_call: TRBV30
cdr3_aa: CAWGRGRGSYNSPLHF
cdr3_nt: TGTGCCTGGGGTCGGGGCAGGGGATCCTATAATTCACCCCTCCACTTT

d_call: NA
clone_size: NA
j_call: TRBJ2-7
v_call: TRBV5-5
cdr3_aa: CASRNREFAYEQYF
cdr3_nt: TGTGCCAGCAGGAATCGGGAGTTCGCCTACGAGCAGTACTTC

d_call: NA
clone_size: NA
j_call: TRBJ2-7
v_call: TRBV14
cdr3_aa: CASSQETAARFYEQYF
cdr3_nt: TGTGCCAGCAGCCAGGAGACAGCTGCCCGGTTCTACGAGCAGTACTTC

d_call: NA
clone_size: NA
j_call: TRBJ1-6
v_call: TRBV19
cdr3_aa: CASSIDGPGYSYNSPLHF
cdr3_nt: TGTGCCAGTAGTATAGATGGCCCAGGATACTCCTATAATTCACCCCTCCACTTT

d_call: NA
clone_size: NA
j_call: TRBJ1-1
v_call: TRBV6-1
cdr3_aa: CASTGKNSNTEAFF
cdr3_nt: TGTGCCAGCACTGGGAAAAACTCGAACACTGAAGCTTTCTTT

d_call: NA
clone_size: NA
j_call: TRBJ1-1
v_call: TRBV20-1
cdr3_aa: CSGENTEAFF
cdr3_nt: TGCAGTGGCGAGAACACTGAAGCTTTCTTT

d_call: NA
clone_size: few
j_call: TRBJ1-2
v_call: TRBV19
cdr3_aa: CASSMARLGGSYGYTF
cdr3_nt: TGTGCCAGTAGTATGGCCCGACTCGGGGGCAGCTATGGCTACACCTTC

d_call: NA
clone_size: NA
j_call: TRBJ1-5
v_call: TRBV11-2
cdr3_aa: CASSQDSNQPQHF
cdr3_nt: TGTGCCAGCAGCCAAGACAGCAATCAGCCCCAGCATTTT

d_call: NA
clone_size: NA
j_call: TRBJ1-6
v_call: TRBV14
cdr3_aa: CASSLGSVTRSSYNSPLHF
cdr3_nt: TGTGCCAGCAGCCTCGGCTCCGTAACAAGGAGCTCCTATAATTCACCCCTCCACTTT

d_call: TRBD1
clone_size: once
j_call: TRBJ1-1
v_call: TRBV30
cdr3_aa: CAWDRVSTEAFF
cdr3_nt: TGTGCCTGGGACAGGGTGAGCACTGAAGCTTTCTTT

d_call: TRBD1
clone_size: NA
j_call: TRBJ1-1
v_call: TRBV6-1
cdr3_aa: CASRREGTVNTEAFF
cdr3_nt: TGTGCCAGCAGGAGGGAGGGGACAGTGAACACTGAAGCTTTCTTT

d_call: NA
clone_size: few
j_call: TRBJ1-1
v_call: TRBV6-6
cdr3_aa: CASSSFVGGPDTEAFF
cdr3_nt: TGTGCCAGCAGTTCGTTCGTAGGGGGGCCTGACACTGAAGCTTTCTTT

d_call: TRBD2
clone_size: once
j_call: TRBJ2-1
v_call: TRBV5-4
cdr3_aa: CASSLKREVHLKYNEQFF
cdr3_nt: TGTGCCAGCAGCTTAAAGCGGGAGGTCCACCTAAAGTACAATGAGCAGTTCTTC

d_call: TRBD2
clone_size: NA
j_call: TRBJ2-1
v_call: TRBV5-5
cdr3_aa: CASSLPFSGGPHNEQFF
cdr3_nt: TGTGCCAGCAGCTTACCCTTTTCGGGAGGTCCCCATAATGAGCAGTTCTTC

d_call: TRBD1
clone_size: NA
j_call: TRBJ1-5
v_call: TRBV30
cdr3_aa: CAWSGQGLSNQPQHF
cdr3_nt: TGTGCCTGGAGTGGACAGGGGCTGAGCAATCAGCCCCAGCATTTT

d_call: NA
clone_size: NA
j_call: TRBJ2-3
v_call: TRBV25-1
cdr3_aa: CASSEFGVGRGTDTQYF
cdr3_nt: TGTGCCAGCAGTGAATTTGGGGTTGGCCGCGGCACAGATACGCAGTATTTT

d_call: NA
clone_size: NA
j_call: TRBJ2-1
v_call: TRBV30
cdr3_aa: CAWSVIRSGVYNEQFF
cdr3_nt: TGTGCCTGGAGTGTTATAAGGAGTGGGGTTTACAATGAGCAGTTCTTC

d_call: TRBD1
clone_size: NA
j_call: TRBJ1-3
v_call: TRBV9
cdr3_aa: CASSVNRGPGNTIYF
cdr3_nt: TGTGCCAGCAGCGTAAACAGGGGACCTGGAAACACCATATATTTT

d_call: NA
clone_size: NA
j_call: TRBJ2-7
v_call: TRBV6-1
cdr3_aa: CASSVGYGGSAGAYEQYF
cdr3_nt: TGTGCCAGCAGTGTTGGTTACGGGGGCTCAGCCGGGGCTTACGAGCAGTACTTC

d_call: TRBD2
clone_size: NA
j_call: TRBJ2-7
v_call: TRBV2
cdr3_aa: CASSGASGSHPYEQYF
cdr3_nt: TGTGCCAGCAGTGGGGCTAGCGGGAGCCACCCCTACGAGCAGTACTTC

d_call: NA
clone_size: NA
j_call: TRBJ1-1
v_call: TRBV11-3
cdr3_aa: CASSLRQGAEAFF
cdr3_nt: TGTGCCAGCAGCTTACGGCAGGGTGCTGAAGCTTTCTTT

d_call: NA
clone_size: NA
j_call: TRBJ1-3
v_call: TRBV30
cdr3_aa: CAWSASLGYGNTIYF
cdr3_nt: TGTGCCTGGAGCGCCTCCTTGGGGTACGGAAACACCATATATTTT

d_call: TRBD1
clone_size: few
j_call: TRBJ1-4
v_call: TRBV5-6
cdr3_aa: CASSSQGYGEKLFF
cdr3_nt: TGTGCCAGCAGCTCACAGGGGTATGGGGAAAAACTGTTTTTT

d_call: TRBD2
clone_size: NA
j_call: TRBJ2-1
v_call: TRBV5-1
cdr3_aa: CATGSSGRRSNEQFF
cdr3_nt: TGCGCCACCGGATCTAGCGGGAGGAGGTCAAATGAGCAGTTCTTC

d_call: TRBD1
clone_size: NA
j_call: TRBJ1-5
v_call: TRBV6-1
cdr3_aa: CASSDSGQGVSNQPQHF
cdr3_nt: TGTGCCAGCAGTGATTCTGGGCAGGGGGTTAGCAATCAGCCCCAGCATTTT

d_call: NA
clone_size: NA
j_call: TRBJ1-5
v_call: TRBV28
cdr3_aa: CASSRGANQPQHF
cdr3_nt: TGTGCCAGCAGTCGGGGGGCGAATCAGCCCCAGCATTTT

d_call: NA
clone_size: NA
j_call: TRBJ2-5
v_call: TRBV5-1
cdr3_aa: CASSSQETQYF
cdr3_nt: TGCGCCAGCAGCTCCCAAGAGACCCAGTACTTC

d_call: NA
clone_size: NA
j_call: TRBJ2-3
v_call: TRBV5-1
cdr3_aa: CASSPVYGVFTDTQYF
cdr3_nt: TGCGCCAGCAGCCCCGTGTATGGGGTTTTCACAGATACGCAGTATTTT

d_call: NA
clone_size: NA
j_call: TRBJ1-1
v_call: TRBV30
cdr3_aa: CAWSSTQGNTEAFF
cdr3_nt: TGTGCCTGGAGTTCCACACAGGGGAACACTGAAGCTTTCTTT

d_call: NA
clone_size: few
j_call: TRBJ1-4
v_call: TRBV28
cdr3_aa: CASRPPGRDEKLFF
cdr3_nt: TGTGCCAGCAGACCCCCCGGCAGGGACGAAAAACTGTTTTTT

d_call: NA
clone_size: NA
j_call: TRBJ2-1
v_call: TRBV30
cdr3_aa: CAWSVLGPRSYNEQFF
cdr3_nt: TGTGCCTGGAGTGTACTGGGACCCCGCTCCTACAATGAGCAGTTCTTC

d_call: NA
clone_size: NA
j_call: TRBJ1-1
v_call: TRBV4-1
cdr3_aa: CASSPKGDPFATEAFF
cdr3_nt: TGCGCCAGCAGCCCGAAAGGGGACCCATTTGCCACTGAAGCTTTCTTT

d_call: NA
clone_size: NA
j_call: TRBJ2-5
v_call: TRBV4-1
cdr3_aa: CASSHRETQYF
cdr3_nt: TGCGCCAGCAGCCATAGAGAGACCCAGTACTTC

d_call: NA
clone_size: NA
j_call: TRBJ1-5
v_call: TRBV27
cdr3_aa: CASSFRDSQPQHF
cdr3_nt: TGTGCCAGCAGTTTCCGGGACTCGCAGCCCCAGCATTTT

d_call: NA
clone_size: NA
j_call: TRBJ2-3
v_call: TRBV7-6
cdr3_aa: CASSPRARTDTQYF
cdr3_nt: TGTGCCAGCAGCCCGAGGGCCCGAACAGATACGCAGTATTTT